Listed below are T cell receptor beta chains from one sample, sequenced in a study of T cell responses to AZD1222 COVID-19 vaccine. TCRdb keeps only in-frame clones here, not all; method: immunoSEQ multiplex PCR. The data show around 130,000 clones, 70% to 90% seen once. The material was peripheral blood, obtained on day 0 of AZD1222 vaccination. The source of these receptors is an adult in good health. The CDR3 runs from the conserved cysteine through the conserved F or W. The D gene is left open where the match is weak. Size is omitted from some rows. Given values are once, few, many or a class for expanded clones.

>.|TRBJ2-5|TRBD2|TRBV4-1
TGCGCCAGCAGCCAAACTAGCGGGAGTGGTTGGGAGACCCAGTACTTC
CASSQTSGSGWETQYF
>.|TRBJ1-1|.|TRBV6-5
TGTGCCAGCACCTCCATACAGGGCATGAACACTGAAGCTTTCTTT
CASTSIQGMNTEAFF
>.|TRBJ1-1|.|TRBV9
TGTGCCAGCACCCCCGGGCCCGTGAACACTGAAGCTTTCTTT
CASTPGPVNTEAFF
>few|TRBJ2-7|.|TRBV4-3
TGCGCCAGCAGCCAAGAGCTTTCGAGGGGCAATACCTACGAGCAGTACTTC
CASSQELSRGNTYEQYF
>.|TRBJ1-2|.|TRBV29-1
TGCAGCGTTAAGACCGGGACTACAAGGTACTATGGCTACACCTTC
CSVKTGTTRYYGYTF
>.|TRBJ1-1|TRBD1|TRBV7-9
TGTGCCAGCAGCTTATTCGACAGGGTATTAACTGAAGCTTTCTTT
CASSLFDRVLTEAFF
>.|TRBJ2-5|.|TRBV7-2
TGTGCCAGCAGCCCTAGCGTTAGTCAAGAGACCCAGTACTTC
CASSPSVSQETQYF
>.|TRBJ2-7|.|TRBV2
TGTGCCAGCACCGAGGGGTGGGAAGACGAGCAGTACTTC
CASTEGWEDEQYF
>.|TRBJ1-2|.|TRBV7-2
TGTGCCAGCAGCTTAGGACAGATCTCTAACTATGGCTACACCTTC
CASSLGQISNYGYTF
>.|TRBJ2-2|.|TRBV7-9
TGTGCCAGCAGCCGGTGGACCCCGGGGAACACCGGGGAGCTGTTTTTT
CASSRWTPGNTGELFF
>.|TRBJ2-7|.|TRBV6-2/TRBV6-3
TGTGCCAGCAGTTGGGGGGTCTCCTACGAGCAGTACTTC
CASSWGVSYEQYF
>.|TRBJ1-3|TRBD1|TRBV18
TGTGCCAGCTCACCGTCGACAGGGGGAGGAAACACCATATATTTT
CASSPSTGGGNTIYF
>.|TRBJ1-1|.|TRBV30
TGTGCCTGGAGTGGACGATCAGGGGCCGTCACTGAAGCTTTCTTT
CAWSGRSGAVTEAFF
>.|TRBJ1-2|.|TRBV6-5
TGTGCCAGCAGTATACATGGATATGGCTACACCTTC
CASSIHGYGYTF
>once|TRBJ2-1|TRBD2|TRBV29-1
TGCAGCGGGCAGACTAGCGTCCAATATAGTGAGCAGTTCTTC
CSGQTSVQYSEQFF
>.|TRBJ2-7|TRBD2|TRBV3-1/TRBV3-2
TGTGCCAGCACCCCTTCCGGGACTAGCGGCTACGAGCAGTACTTC
CASTPSGTSGYEQYF
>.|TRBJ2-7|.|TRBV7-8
TGTGCCAGCAGCCGCGGACCCGGGAAGGAGCAGTACTTC
CASSRGPGKEQYF
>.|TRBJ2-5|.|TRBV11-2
TGTGCCAGCAGTTTAAGTCCGGGACAACAAGAGACCCAGTACTTC
CASSLSPGQQETQYF
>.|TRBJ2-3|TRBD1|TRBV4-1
TGCGCCAGCAGCCAAGATGACAGGGGGTACACAGATACGCAGTATTTT
CASSQDDRGYTDTQYF
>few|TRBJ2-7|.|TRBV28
TGTGCCAGCAGTGCCGCCTTCGGGGAGCAGTACTTC
CASSAAFGEQYF
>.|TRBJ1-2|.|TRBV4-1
TGCGCCAGCAGCCAAGTTTCGAGTAACTATGGCTACACCTTC
CASSQVSSNYGYTF
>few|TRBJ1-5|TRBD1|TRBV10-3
TGTGCCATCGCACCAAACTCCGGGACAGCGAATCAGCCCCAGCATTTT
CAIAPNSGTANQPQHF
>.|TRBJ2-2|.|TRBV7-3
TGTGCCAGCAGCCCTCAAGGGGCCGACACCGGGGAGCTGTTTTTT
CASSPQGADTGELFF
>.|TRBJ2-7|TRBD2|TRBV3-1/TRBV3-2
TGTGCCAGCAGCCAAGGGGGACTATTCTACGAGCAGTACTTC
CASSQGGLFYEQYF
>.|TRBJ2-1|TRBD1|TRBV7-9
TGTGCCAGCGGGGGACAGGGGGCGCTGACTAATGAGCAGTTCTTC
CASGGQGALTNEQFF
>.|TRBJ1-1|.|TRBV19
TGTGCCAGTAGTACCTTCGTGGGGGCTGAAGCTTTCTTT
CASSTFVGAEAFF
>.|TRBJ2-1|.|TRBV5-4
TGTGCCAGCAGCTTGGCGGCAGGGAGCTACAATGAGCAGTTCTTC
CASSLAAGSYNEQFF
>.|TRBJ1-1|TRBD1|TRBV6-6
TGTGCCAGCAGTTGGACAGGAACCACTGAAGCTTTCTTT
CASSWTGTTEAFF
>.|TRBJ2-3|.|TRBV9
TGTGCCAGCAGCCCCCAGGGGGGGTCAAGCACAGATACGCAGTATTTT
CASSPQGGSSTDTQYF
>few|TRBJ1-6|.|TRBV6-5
TGTGCCAGCAGTCGAAGACGATACTATAATTCACCCCTCCACTTT
CASSRRRYYNSPLHF
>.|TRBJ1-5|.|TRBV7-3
TGTGCCAGCAGCTCCTCGAATCTGTGTCAGCCCCAGCATTTT
CASSSSNLCQPQHF
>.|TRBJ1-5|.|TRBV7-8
TGTGCCAGCAGCGCTTACACGTATGAGCCCCAGCATTTT
CASSAYTYEPQHF
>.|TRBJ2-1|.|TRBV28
TGTGCCAGCAGTTTAGCCTACAATGAGCAGTTCTTC
CASSLAYNEQFF
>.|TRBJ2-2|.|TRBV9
TGTGCCAGCAGCGTAAGGGGGGCGAACACCGGGGAGCTGTTTTTT
CASSVRGANTGELFF
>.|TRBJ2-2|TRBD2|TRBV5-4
TGTGCCAGCAGTCAAACAGGGCGGGGGGGACGGCGCACCGGGGAGCTGTTTTTT
CASSQTGRGGRRTGELFF
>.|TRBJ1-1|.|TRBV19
TGTGCCAGTAGTAGCCCGTGGAGGCGTAGGACTGAAGCTTTCTTT
CASSSPWRRRTEAFF